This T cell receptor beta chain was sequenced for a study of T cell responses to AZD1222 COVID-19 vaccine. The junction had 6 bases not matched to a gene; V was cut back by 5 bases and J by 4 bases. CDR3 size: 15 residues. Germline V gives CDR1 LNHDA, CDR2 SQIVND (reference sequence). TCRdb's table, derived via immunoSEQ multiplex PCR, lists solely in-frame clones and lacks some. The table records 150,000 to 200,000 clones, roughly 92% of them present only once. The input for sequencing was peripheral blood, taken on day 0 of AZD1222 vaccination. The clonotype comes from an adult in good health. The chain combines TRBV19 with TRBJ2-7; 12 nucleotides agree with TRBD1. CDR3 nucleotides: TGTGCCAGTAGTGCTGGGACAGGGGGCGAATACGAGCAGTACTTC. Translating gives CASSAGTGGEYEQYF.